The T cell receptor beta chain under discussion was sequenced for a study of identical twins. Study-level findings and limits: Findings came from cross-sectional statistics, without long-term follow-up of donors. For cord blood, abundant beta clonotypes had fewer insertions, unlike memory repertoires, which showed none.

Comments on this clonotype: Its antigen is unknown.

TCRdb itself ran the 5' RACE reads through MiXCR, one entry per CDR3 protein. Of around 250,000 distinct CDR3 sequences listed, about 13% were seen once; the top ten hold 4% to 5%. Another study also made use of these data, one on yellow fever vaccine responses in identical twins.

The sequencing sample was made of memory (CD45RO+) T cells sorted from blood. The receptor's source is a woman under 30 in good health.

In DNA form, the CDR3 reads TGCGCCAGCAGCCAAGTTGGCGGGGTAGCCAAAAACATTCAGTACTTC. This codes for CASSQVGGVAKNIQYF. The chain combines TRBV4-3 with TRBJ2-4; D perhaps matches TRBD2 (6 bases). The CDR3 runs to 16 residues. V was cut by 1 base and J by 0 bases, with 10 bases left in between. Germline V lookup: CDR1 LGHNA, CDR2 YSLEER.